This T cell receptor (beta chain) was sequenced during a study of blood T cell repertoires in COVID-19. Study-wide background: The samples span acute and convalescent COVID-19 from the United States, Italy and Spain. In each case, the material was cDNA or gDNA derived from T cells, B-cell-depleted T cells, or PBMCs.

Seattle's enrolled individuals joined amid active infection and were then monitored longitudinally. Original handling: Using reference gene primer amplification, nucleated cell counts were estimated. Produced via immunoSEQ multiplex PCR; TCRdb's table is partial and in-frame only. The V and J calls and clone size come from that table; D and trimming were worked out from the DNA. The sample includes 150,000 to 200,000 clones, 82% of them seen just once. V was clipped by 1 base and J by 6 bases, with 12 bases between them. This CDR3 is 14 amino acids long. Looked up from germline, CDR1 is SNHLY and CDR2 is FYNNEI.

The clonotype comes from a woman in her thirties or forties with COVID-19, enrolled during active disease. The J gene is TRBJ1-1, the V gene TRBV2; D may be TRBD1 (5 bases). The sample taken for sequencing was peripheral blood. The CDR3 region is CASSEGGGIAEAFF. CDR3 nucleotides: TGTGCCAGCAGTGAAGGGGGGGGAATAGCTGAAGCTTTCTTT.